This T cell receptor (beta chain) comes out of a study of CD8+ T cells in alopecia areata. TCR sequencing used cDNA made by reverse transcription of extracted RNA. Produced via immunoSEQ multiplex PCR; TCRdb's table is partial and in-frame only. The sample records fewer than 200,000 clones, approximately 59% being singletons. The CDR3 covers 12 residues. Trimming stripped 8 bases from V and 4 bases from J, with 9 bases between. Germline CDR1 is SNHLY and CDR2 is FYNNEI. The source of this sequence is a human donor with alopecia areata. The sample was CD4+ T cells sorted from blood, taken at week 0. The gene calls are TRBV2 and TRBJ1-3, with a possible D match to TRBD1 (5 bases). The CDR3, as DNA: TGTGCCAGCCGGAGGACAGGAAACACCATATATTTT. It yields the protein CASRRTGNTIYF.